The following is a T cell receptor beta chain sequence with its context. What it recognizes is unknown. This specimen belongs to a study of a mutant IDH1 vaccine in newly diagnosed glioma. Germline lookup yields CDR1 SNHLY and CDR2 FYNNEI. The CDR3 spans 14 residues. The V gene lost 4 bases and the J gene lost 1 base, with 10 bases spanning the gap. Produced via immunoSEQ multiplex PCR; TCRdb's table is partial and in-frame only. The data show fewer than 70,000 clones, around nine tenths seen once. Documented time point: week 11, during vaccination. What each vaccine dose contained was 300 ug of mutant IDH1 20-mer peptide, accompanied by topical imiquimod.

The chain is built from TRBV2 and TRBJ2-5; D gene ambiguous. The sequence came from a man aged 40-49 years with glioma. The sequenced sample was PBMCs, obtained from a glioma patient whose treatment included an IDH1 peptide vaccine. CDR3 sequence reads: CASSGGGTQETQYF. CDR3 nucleotide sequence: TGTGCCAGCAGTGGCGGCGGAACCCAAGAGACCCAGTACTTC. The whole variable domain, remainder taken from reference TRBV2 and TRBJ2-5, is EPEVTQTPSHQVTQMGQEVILRCVPISNHLYFYWYRQILGQKVEFLVSFYNNEISEKSEIFDDQFSVERPDGSNFTLKIRSTKLEDSAMYFCASSGGGTQETQYFGPGTRLLVL.